The 20 T cell receptor beta chains below all came from one sample that was sequenced in a study of blood T cell repertoires in COVID-19. Sequencing used immunoSEQ multiplex PCR; TCRdb keeps in-frame clones, though not all of them. This sample has roughly 34,000 clones, with 85% to 90% found just once. Sample: peripheral blood. The receptors originated from a man older than 75 with active COVID-19.

The V gene is TRBV12-2, the J gene TRBJ1-5; the tabulated D call, TRBD1, remains unverified against the DNA. TRBV12-2 is a documented pseudogene. The CDR3 contains 14 residues. CDR3 DNA: TGTGCAAGTCGCAAGGACAGGGATGATCAGCCCCAGCATTTT. Translation gives CASRKDRDDQPQHF.

The chain recombines TRBV5-1 with TRBJ2-1; 11 bases match TRBD2. The length of the CDR3 is 18 residues. V trimming: 4 bases; J trimming: 8 bases; junction bases outside the gene matches: 17. CDR1 and CDR2 from the germline V gene are SGHRS and YFSETQ. This chain's CDR3 is CASSPRAELAGVHHEQFF. In DNA form, the CDR3 reads TGCGCCAGCAGCCCCCGAGCCGAACTAGCGGGAGTCCACCATGAGCAGTTCTTC.

J is TRBJ1-4 and V is TRBV30; tentatively, D is TRBD1 (6 bases). CDR1 is GTSNPN and CDR2 is SVGIG in the germline V gene (reference sequence). The CDR3 is made up of 16 amino acids. V lost 2 bases and J 5 bases, leaving 18 bases between the germline ends. The chain's CDR3 is CAWSPSPRGHNEKLFF. Written as DNA, the CDR3 is TGTGCCTGGAGTCCATCCCCCAGGGGACACAATGAAAAACTGTTTTTT.

This CDR3 reads CASSPPGGYNEQFF. CDR3 sequence (DNA): TGTGCCAGCAGCCCTCCCGGAGGGTACAATGAGCAGTTCTTC. The J gene is TRBJ2-1, the V gene TRBV5-4; TRBD2 might be the D (6 bases). Trimming cost V 4 bases and J 4 bases, with 12 bases left between them. This CDR3 region has 14 residues. CDR1 is SGHNT and CDR2 is YYREEE in the germline V gene (reference sequence).

The V gene is TRBV7-2, the J gene TRBJ1-2, with D unresolved. The germline V and J ends were trimmed by 1 base and 2 bases, with 8 bases remaining between them. CDR1 SGHTA and CDR2 FQGNSA come from the germline V gene. The CDR3 contains 14 residues. CDR3 nucleotides: TGTGCCAGCAGCTTAGGTGCGGTAAACTATGGCTACACCTTC. The encoded protein is CASSLGAVNYGYTF. Together with reference TRBV7-2 and TRBJ1-2, the CDR3 gives the full variable domain: GAGVSQSPSNKVTEKGKDVELRCDPISGHTALYWYRQSLGQGLEFLIYFQGNSAPDKSGLPSDRFSAERTGGSVSTLTIQRTQQEDSAVYLCASSLGAVNYGYTFGSGTRLTVV.

The chain joins TRBV29-1 to TRBJ2-5; D is undetermined. CDR1 SQVTM and CDR2 ANQGSEA come from the germline V gene. The length of the CDR3 is 11 residues. Trimming pared 4 bases from V and 3 bases from J, leaving 6 bases between. CDR3 residues: CSVGREETQYF. CDR3 DNA: TGCAGCGTTGGCCGGGAAGAGACCCAGTACTTC.

The chain couples TRBV7-2 to TRBJ1-4; D perhaps matches TRBD1 (6 bases). This CDR3 has 14 residues. Trimming pared 5 bases from V and 7 bases from J, leaving 14 bases between. Germline assignment: CDR1 SGHTA and CDR2 FQGNSA. The chain's CDR3 is CASSLQGKGEKLFF. DNA of the CDR3: TGTGCCAGCAGCCTTCAGGGGAAGGGTGAAAAACTGTTTTTT.

The chain employs TRBV12-3 or TRBV12-4 and TRBJ1-1, with D perhaps TRBD1 (5 bases). This CDR3 contains 11 residues. The V end lost 6 bases, the J end lost 11 bases, and 13 bases lay between the germline ends. This chain's CDR3 is CASRGPDLAFF. The CDR3 region has the DNA TGTGCCAGCAGGGGGCCAGACTTGGCTTTCTTT.

The CDR3 bases are TGTGCCAGCAGAAGGGACAGGGGTGTCGAGACCCAGTACTTC. Amino acid sequence: CASRRDRGVETQYF. The chain couples TRBV28 to TRBJ2-5; 10 positions agree with TRBD1. The ends lost 6 bases at V and 5 bases at J; junction bases unmatched: 6. The CDR3 length is 14 residues. CDR1 is MDHEN and CDR2 is SYDVKM in the germline V gene.

The rearrangement uses TRBV7-8 and TRBJ2-7, with D maybe TRBD1 (6 bases). CDR1 is SGHVS and CDR2 is FQNEAQ in the germline V gene. The CDR3 consists of 13 residues. Trimming removed 6 bases from V and 3 bases from J, with 12 bases in between. CDR3 amino acids: CASRAHRDYEQYF. The CDR3 DNA follows: TGTGCCAGCAGAGCCCACAGGGACTACGAGCAGTACTTC.

The CDR3 DNA reads as TGTGCCACCAGTGAGACAACTAATGGGGGCCAGGAGACCCAGTACTTC. It codes for CATSETTNGGQETQYF. The chain recombines TRBV24-1 with TRBJ2-5, with a possible D match to TRBD1 (6 bases). The length of the CDR3 is 16 residues. The V gene lost 4 bases and the J gene lost 5 bases, with 19 bases spanning the gap. Germline-derived CDR1 and CDR2 are KGHDR and SFDVKD.

The chain combines TRBV18 with TRBJ1-1; maybe TRBD1 (6 bases). The V gene lost 1 base and the J gene lost 3 bases, with 21 bases spanning the gap. The CDR3 runs to 18 residues. Germline CDR1 KGHSH, CDR2 LQKENI. This chain's CDR3 is CASSPLTGLQGMDTEAFF. In DNA, the CDR3 is TGTGCCAGCTCACCACTCACCGGGCTACAGGGAATGGACACTGAAGCTTTCTTT.

This clone was picked up a small number of times. J is TRBJ2-7 and V is TRBV7-2; 7 bases line up with TRBD2. The CDR3 covers 16 residues. J was trimmed by 1 base and V by 1 base; bases with no gene match: 7. Germline CDR1 reads SGHTA; CDR2 reads FQGNSA. The CDR3 loop is CASSLVGGTASYEQYF. The CDR3 DNA follows: TGTGCCAGCAGCTTAGTGGGGGGGACTGCGTCCTACGAGCAGTACTTC.

This chain uses TRBV27 with TRBJ1-1, with D hard to call. The CDR3 is 16 amino acids. Germline CDR1 reads MNHEY; CDR2 reads SMNVEV (reference sequence). The V gene lost 7 bases and the J gene lost 3 bases, with 21 bases spanning the gap. CDR3: CASTREATFKHTEAFF. The CDR3 DNA reads TGTGCCAGCACCCGGGAGGCAACTTTCAAGCACACTGAAGCTTTCTTT.

The chain combines TRBV25-1 with TRBJ1-6; 9 positions match TRBD1. The CDR3 loop spans 15 amino acids. Germline CDR1 and CDR2: MGHDK and SYGVNS. The J segment lost 9 bases and the V segment lost 4 bases, leaving 7 bases of the junction unmatched. CDR3 sequence: CASSGTGVLASPLHF. CDR3 nucleotide sequence: TGTGCCAGCAGTGGGACAGGGGTGTTGGCTTCACCCCTCCACTTT.

This rearrangement joins TRBV28 to TRBJ1-4; the D gene is possibly TRBD1 (6 bases). Deletions cut 4 bases from V and 0 bases from J, with 9 bases between. This CDR3 comprises 15 residues. Germline V lookup: CDR1 MDHEN, CDR2 SYDVKM. Here the CDR3 reads CASSSGGATNEKLFF. CDR3 nucleotide sequence: TGTGCCAGCAGTTCGGGGGGCGCAACTAATGAAAAACTGTTTTTT. The whole variable domain, filled in from reference TRBV28 and TRBJ1-4, reads DVKVTQSSRYLVKRTGEKVFLECVQDMDHENMFWYRQDPGLGLRLIYFSYDVKMKEKGDIPEGYSVSREKKERFSLILESASTNQTSMYLCASSSGGATNEKLFFGSGTQLSVL.

J is TRBJ2-1 and V is TRBV4-3, with 15 bases lining up with TRBD2. The CDR3 runs to 16 residues. With V trimmed by 3 bases and J by 10 bases, 7 bases remained unmatched. CDR1 is LGHNA, CDR2 YSLEER, per germline. CDR3 DNA sequence: TGCGCCAGCAGCCACGGACTAGCGGGAGGGCCGGAGGAGCAGTTCTTC. Encoded protein: CASSHGLAGGPEEQFF.

The V gene is TRBV7-9, the J gene TRBJ2-5; 7 nucleotides line up with TRBD2. Trimming at V came to 1 base and at J to 1 base, leaving 0 bases not matched to a gene. This CDR3 region has 14 residues. The germline V gene encodes CDR1 SEHNR and CDR2 FQNEAQ (reference sequence). CDR3 loop: CASSLGEGQETQYF. The CDR3 DNA sequence: TGTGCCAGCAGCTTAGGGGAGGGCCAAGAGACCCAGTACTTC.

V is TRBV28 and J is TRBJ1-5, with a tentative D call TRBD1 (5 bases). V lost 7 bases and J lost 1, with 11 bases in between. Germline CDR1 and CDR2: MDHEN and SYDVKM. CDR3 length: 14 amino acids. This chain's CDR3 is CASKTGGSNQPQHF. The DNA of the CDR3 is TGTGCCAGCAAAACAGGTGGAAGCAATCAGCCCCAGCATTTT.

The chain is built from TRBV24-1 and TRBJ2-2; 12 nucleotides line up with TRBD2. Germline CDR1 reads KGHDR; CDR2 reads SFDVKD. V was clipped by 0 bases and J by 5 bases; unmatched bases: 0. The CDR3 length is 16 residues. The CDR3 loop reads CATSDLGLAGTGELFF. In DNA, the CDR3 is TGTGCCACCAGTGATTTGGGACTAGCGGGGACCGGGGAGCTGTTTTTT.